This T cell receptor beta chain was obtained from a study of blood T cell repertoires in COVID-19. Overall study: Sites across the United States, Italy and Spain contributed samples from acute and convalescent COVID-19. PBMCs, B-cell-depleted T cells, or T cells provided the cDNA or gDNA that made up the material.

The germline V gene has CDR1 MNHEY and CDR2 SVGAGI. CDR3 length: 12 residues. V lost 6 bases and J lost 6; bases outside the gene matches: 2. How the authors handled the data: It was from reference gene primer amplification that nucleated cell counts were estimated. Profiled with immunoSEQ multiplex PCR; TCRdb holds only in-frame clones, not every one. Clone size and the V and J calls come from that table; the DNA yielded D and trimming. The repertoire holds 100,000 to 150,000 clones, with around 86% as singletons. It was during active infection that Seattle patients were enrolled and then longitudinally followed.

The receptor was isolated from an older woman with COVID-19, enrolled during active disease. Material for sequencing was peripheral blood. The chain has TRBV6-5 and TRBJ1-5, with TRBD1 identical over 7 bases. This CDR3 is CASRAGGQPQHF. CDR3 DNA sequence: TGTGCCAGCAGGGCAGGGGGTCAGCCCCAGCATTTT.